What follows is one TCR beta chain and its context. Generated by immunoSEQ multiplex PCR, the TCRdb table keeps only in-frame clones and is missing some. The data contain roughly 120,000 clones, 90% to 95% of them singletons. This sample was taken from a study of T cells after somatic rescue of genetic block. Germline V gene sequence: CDR1 SGHDN, CDR2 FVKESK. The CDR3 spans 16 residues. V lost 5 bases, J lost 0 bases, and 16 bases lay in between. This sequence was found in a woman younger than 30. The source material was peripheral blood mononuclear cells (PBMCs). This sequence joins TRBV14 and TRBJ1-2; possible D gene TRBD1, 5 bases. The CDR3 coding sequence is TGTGCCAGCAGCTACCAAGGGGCAGAGACTAACTATGGCTACACCTTC. Its translation: CASSYQGAETNYGYTF.